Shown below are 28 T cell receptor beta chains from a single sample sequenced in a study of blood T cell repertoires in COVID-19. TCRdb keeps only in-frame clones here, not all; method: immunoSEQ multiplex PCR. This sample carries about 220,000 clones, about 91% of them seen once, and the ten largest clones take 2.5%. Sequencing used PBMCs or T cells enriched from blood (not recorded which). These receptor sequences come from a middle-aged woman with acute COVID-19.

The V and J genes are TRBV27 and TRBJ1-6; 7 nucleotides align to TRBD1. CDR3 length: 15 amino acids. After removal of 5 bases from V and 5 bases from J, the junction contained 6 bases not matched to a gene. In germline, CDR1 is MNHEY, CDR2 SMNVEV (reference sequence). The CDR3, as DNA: TGTGCCAGCAGTAGAGGACAGGCGAATAATTCACCCCTCCACTTT. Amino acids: CASSRGQANNSPLHF.

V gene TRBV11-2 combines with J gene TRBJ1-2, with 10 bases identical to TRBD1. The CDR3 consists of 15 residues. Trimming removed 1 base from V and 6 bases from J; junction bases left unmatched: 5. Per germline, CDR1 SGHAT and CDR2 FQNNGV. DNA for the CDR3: TGTGCCAGCAGCTTAGTCCGGACAGGGGGGGATGGCTACACCTTC. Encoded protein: CASSLVRTGGDGYTF.

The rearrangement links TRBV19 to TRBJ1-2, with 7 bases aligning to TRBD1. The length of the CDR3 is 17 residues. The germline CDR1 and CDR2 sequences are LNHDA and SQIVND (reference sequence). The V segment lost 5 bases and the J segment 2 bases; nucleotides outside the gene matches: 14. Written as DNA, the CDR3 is TGTGCCAGTAGTTCCCACGGTGTGACAGGGAACAACTATGGCTACACCTTC. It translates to CASSSHGVTGNNYGYTF.

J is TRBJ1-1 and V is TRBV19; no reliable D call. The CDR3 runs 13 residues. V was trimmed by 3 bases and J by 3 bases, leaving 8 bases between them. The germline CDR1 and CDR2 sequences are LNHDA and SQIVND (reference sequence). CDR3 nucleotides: TGTGCCAGTAGTATTCCCCCTCACACTGAAGCTTTCTTT. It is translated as CASSIPPHTEAFF. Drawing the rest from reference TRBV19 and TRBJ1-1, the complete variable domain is DGGITQSPKYLFRKEGQNVTLSCEQNLNHDAMYWYRQDPGQGLRLIYYSQIVNDFQKGDIAEGYSVSREKKESFPLTVTSAQKNPTAFYLCASSIPPHTEAFFGQGTRLTVV.

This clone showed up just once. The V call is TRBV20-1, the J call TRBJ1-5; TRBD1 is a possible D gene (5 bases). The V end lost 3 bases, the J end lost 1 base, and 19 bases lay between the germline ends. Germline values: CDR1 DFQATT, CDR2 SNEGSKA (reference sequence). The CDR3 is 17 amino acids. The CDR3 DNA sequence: TGCAGTGCTAGTGACGCAGGCGGGGCGGTCAGCAATCAGCCCCAGCATTTT. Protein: CSASDAGGAVSNQPQHF.

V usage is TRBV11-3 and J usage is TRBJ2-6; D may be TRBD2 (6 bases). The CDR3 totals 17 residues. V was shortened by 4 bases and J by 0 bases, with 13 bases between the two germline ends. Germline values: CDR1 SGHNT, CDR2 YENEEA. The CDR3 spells CASSSLGGPSGANVLTF. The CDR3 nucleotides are TGTGCCAGCAGCTCCCTGGGGGGTCCCTCTGGGGCCAACGTCCTGACTTTC.

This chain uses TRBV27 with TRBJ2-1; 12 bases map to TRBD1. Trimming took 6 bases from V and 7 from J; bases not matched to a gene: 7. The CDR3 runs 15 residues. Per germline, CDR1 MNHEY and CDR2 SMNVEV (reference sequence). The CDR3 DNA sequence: TGTGCCAGCAGGCCGGGACAGGGGGCATGGAATGAGCAGTTCTTC. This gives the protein CASRPGQGAWNEQFF.

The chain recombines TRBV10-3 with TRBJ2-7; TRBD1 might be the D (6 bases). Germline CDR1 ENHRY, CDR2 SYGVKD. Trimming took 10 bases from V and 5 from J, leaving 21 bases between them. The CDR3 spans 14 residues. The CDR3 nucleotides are TGTGCCACCCCCACCGCGACAGGAGATAACGAGCAGTACGTC. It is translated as CATPTATGDNEQYV.

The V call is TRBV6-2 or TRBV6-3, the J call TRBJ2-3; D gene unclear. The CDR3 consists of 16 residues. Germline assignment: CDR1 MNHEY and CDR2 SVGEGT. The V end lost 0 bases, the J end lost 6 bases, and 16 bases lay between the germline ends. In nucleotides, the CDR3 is TGTGCCAGCAGTTACTCGAGTGGGCGATCGAAGGATACGCAGTATTTT. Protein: CASSYSSGRSKDTQYF.

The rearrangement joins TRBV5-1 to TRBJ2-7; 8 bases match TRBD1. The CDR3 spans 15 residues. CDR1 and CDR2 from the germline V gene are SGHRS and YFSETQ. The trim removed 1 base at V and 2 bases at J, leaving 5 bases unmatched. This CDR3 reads CASSLMDRETYEQYV. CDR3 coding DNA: TGCGCCAGCAGCTTGATGGACAGGGAGACCTACGAGCAGTACGTC.

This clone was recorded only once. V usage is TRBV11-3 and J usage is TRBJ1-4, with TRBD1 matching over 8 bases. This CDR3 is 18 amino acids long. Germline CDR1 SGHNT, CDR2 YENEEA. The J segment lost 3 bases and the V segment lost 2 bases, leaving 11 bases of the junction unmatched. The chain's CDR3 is CASSLYRGATVANEKLFF. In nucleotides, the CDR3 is TGTGCCAGCAGCTTATACAGGGGGGCTACGGTGGCTAATGAAAAACTGTTTTTT.

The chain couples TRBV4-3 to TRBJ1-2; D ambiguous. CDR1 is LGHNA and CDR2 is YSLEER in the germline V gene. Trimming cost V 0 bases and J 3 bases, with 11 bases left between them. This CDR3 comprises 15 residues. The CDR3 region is CASSQEMGRYYGYTF. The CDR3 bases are TGCGCCAGCAGCCAAGAGATGGGCAGATACTATGGCTACACCTTC.

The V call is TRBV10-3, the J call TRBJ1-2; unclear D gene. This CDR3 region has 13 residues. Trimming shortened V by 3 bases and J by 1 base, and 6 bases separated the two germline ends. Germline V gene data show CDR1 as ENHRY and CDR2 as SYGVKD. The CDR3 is CAISDPINYGYTF. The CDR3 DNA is TGTGCCATCAGTGATCCAATTAACTATGGCTACACCTTC.

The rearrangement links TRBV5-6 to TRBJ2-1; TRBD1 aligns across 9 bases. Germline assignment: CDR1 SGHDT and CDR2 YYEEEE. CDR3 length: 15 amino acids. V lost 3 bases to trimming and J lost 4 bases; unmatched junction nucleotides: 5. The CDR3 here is CASSYGTGIYNEQFF. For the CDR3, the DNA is TGTGCCAGCAGCTATGGGACAGGGATTTACAATGAGCAGTTCTTC.

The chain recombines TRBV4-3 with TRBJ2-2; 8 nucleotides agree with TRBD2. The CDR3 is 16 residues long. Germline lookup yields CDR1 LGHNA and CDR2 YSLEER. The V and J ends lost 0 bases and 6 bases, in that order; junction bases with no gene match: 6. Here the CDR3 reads CASSQDIAGRAGELFF. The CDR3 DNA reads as TGCGCCAGCAGCCAAGATATAGCGGGGCGGGCCGGGGAGCTGTTTTTT.

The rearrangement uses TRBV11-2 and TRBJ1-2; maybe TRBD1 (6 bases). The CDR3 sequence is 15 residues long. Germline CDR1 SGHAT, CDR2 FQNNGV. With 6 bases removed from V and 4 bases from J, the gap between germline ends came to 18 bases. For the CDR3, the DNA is TGTGCCAGCAGTCAACAGGCGGGGGGCCCCTATGGCTACACCTTC. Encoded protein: CASSQQAGGPYGYTF.

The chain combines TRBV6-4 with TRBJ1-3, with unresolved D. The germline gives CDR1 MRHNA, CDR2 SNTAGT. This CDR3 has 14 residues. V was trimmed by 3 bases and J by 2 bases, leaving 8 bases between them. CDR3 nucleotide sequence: TGTGCCAGCAGTGAGCGGGGAACTGGAAACACCATATATTTT. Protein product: CASSERGTGNTIYF.

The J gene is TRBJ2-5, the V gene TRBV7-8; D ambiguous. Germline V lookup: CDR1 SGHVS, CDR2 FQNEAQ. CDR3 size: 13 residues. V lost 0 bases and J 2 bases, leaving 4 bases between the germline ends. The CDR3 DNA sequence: TGTGCCAGCAGCTTAGCCGTTCAAGAGACCCAGTACTTC. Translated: CASSLAVQETQYF.

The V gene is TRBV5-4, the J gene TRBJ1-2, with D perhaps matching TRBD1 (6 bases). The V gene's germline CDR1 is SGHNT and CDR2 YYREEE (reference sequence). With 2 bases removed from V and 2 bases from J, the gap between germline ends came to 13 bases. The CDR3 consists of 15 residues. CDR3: CASSLGQPRNYGYTF. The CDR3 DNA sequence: TGTGCCAGCAGCTTAGGACAGCCACGCAACTATGGCTACACCTTC.

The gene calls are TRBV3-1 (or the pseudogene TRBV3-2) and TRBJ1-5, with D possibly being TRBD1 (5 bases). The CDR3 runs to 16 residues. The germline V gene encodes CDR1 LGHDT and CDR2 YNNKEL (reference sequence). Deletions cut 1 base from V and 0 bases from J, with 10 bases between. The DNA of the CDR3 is TGTGCCAGCAGCCAAGGGCCAGGGCTTAGCAATCAGCCCCAGCATTTT. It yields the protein CASSQGPGLSNQPQHF.

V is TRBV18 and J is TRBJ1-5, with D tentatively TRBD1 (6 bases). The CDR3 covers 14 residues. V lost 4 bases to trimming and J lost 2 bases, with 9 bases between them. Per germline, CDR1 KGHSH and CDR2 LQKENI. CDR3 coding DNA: TGTGCCAGCTCACTGGACAGTGGCAATCAGCCCCAGCATTTT. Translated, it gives CASSLDSGNQPQHF.

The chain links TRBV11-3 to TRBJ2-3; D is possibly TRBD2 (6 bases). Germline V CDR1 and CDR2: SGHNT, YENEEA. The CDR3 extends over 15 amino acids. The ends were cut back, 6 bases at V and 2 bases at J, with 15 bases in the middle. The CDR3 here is CASSPGLTPTDTQYF. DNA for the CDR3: TGTGCCAGCAGTCCGGGACTTACACCCACAGATACGCAGTATTTT.

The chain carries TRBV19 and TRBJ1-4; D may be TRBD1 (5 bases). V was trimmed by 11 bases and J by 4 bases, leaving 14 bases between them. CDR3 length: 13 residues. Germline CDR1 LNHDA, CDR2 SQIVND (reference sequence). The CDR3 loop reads CASEGSNNEKLFF. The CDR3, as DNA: TGTGCCTCGGAGGGGAGTAATAATGAAAAACTGTTTTTT. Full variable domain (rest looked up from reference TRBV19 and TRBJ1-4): DGGITQSPKYLFRKEGQNVTLSCEQNLNHDAMYWYRQDPGQGLRLIYYSQIVNDFQKGDIAEGYSVSREKKESFPLTVTSAQKNPTAFYLCASEGSNNEKLFFGSGTQLSVL.

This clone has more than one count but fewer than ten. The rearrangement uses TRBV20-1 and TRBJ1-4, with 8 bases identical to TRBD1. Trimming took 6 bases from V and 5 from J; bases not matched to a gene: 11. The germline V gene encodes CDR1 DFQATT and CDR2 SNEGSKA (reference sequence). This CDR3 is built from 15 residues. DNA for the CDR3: TGCAGTGCGAGTACAGGGGGTGGATGGAATGAAAAACTGTTTTTT. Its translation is CSASTGGGWNEKLFF.

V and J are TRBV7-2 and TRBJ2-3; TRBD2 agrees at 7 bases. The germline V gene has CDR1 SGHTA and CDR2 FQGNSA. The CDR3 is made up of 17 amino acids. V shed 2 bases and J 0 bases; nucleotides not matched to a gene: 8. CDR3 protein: CASSLRAGDTSTDTQYF. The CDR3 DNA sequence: TGTGCCAGCAGCTTACGGGCGGGGGATACTAGCACAGATACGCAGTATTTT.

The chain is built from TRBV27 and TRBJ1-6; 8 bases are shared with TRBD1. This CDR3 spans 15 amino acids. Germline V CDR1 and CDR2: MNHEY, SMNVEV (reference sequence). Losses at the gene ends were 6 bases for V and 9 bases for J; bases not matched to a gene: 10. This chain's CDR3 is CASRPGQAGASPLHF. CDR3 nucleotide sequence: TGTGCCAGCAGACCGGGACAGGCTGGGGCTTCACCCCTCCACTTT.

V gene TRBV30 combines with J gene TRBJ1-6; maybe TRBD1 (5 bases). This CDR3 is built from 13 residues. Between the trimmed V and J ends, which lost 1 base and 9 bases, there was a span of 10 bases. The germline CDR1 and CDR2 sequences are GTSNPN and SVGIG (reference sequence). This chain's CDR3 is CAWSADRVSPLHF. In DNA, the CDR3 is TGTGCCTGGAGTGCCGACAGAGTTTCACCCCTCCACTTT.

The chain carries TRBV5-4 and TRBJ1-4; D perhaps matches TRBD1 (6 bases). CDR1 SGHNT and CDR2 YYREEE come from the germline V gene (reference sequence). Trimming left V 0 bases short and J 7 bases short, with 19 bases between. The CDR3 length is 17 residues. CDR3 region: CASSLERRGLGSEKLFF. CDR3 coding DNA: TGTGCCAGCAGCTTGGAGCGGCGGGGGCTGGGCAGTGAAAAACTGTTTTTT.